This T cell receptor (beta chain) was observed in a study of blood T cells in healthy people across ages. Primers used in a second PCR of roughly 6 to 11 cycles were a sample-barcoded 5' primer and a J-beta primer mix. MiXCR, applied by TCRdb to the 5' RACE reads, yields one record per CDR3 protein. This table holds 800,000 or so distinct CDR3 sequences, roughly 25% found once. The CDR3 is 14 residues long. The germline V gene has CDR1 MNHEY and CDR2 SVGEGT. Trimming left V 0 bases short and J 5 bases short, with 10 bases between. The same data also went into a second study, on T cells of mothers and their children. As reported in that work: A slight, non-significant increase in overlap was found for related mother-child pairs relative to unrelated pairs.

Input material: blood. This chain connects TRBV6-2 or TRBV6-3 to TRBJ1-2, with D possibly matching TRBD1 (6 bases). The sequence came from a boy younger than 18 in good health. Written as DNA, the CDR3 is TGTGCCAGCAGTTACTCGACAGGAGCGTATGGCTACACCTTC. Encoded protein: CASSYSTGAYGYTF.